Below, 24 T cell receptor beta chains from the same sample are listed, as sequenced in a study of shared clonotypes between healthy human individuals. Produced via immunoSEQ multiplex PCR; TCRdb's table is partial and in-frame only. The sample shows more than 2 million clones, 90% to 95% of them seen only once. CD45RO-negative cells were positively selected for CCR7, leaving out terminally differentiated effector memory CD45RA+ cells. Sequenced: naive CD8+ T cells from PBMCs. The receptors derive from a man in his late teens or twenties in good health. Some clones in this sample may be carry-over from other donors' samples.

On this clone: At one end the junction does not follow the germline gene, possibly because of a read error. The chain combines TRBV5-3 with TRBJ2-2; maybe TRBD2 (5 bases). TRBV5-3 is recorded as an ORF, its role being uncertain. This CDR3 region has 14 residues. The CDR3 loop reads CASSLGALPGELFF. CDR3 DNA sequence: TGTGCCAGCAGCTTGGGAGCATTACCCGGGGAGCTGTTTTTT.

V usage is TRBV28 and J usage is TRBJ1-1; D is possibly TRBD1 (5 bases). Germline V gene lookup returns CDR1 MDHEN and CDR2 SYDVKM. V lost 3 bases to trimming and J lost 0 bases, with 17 bases between them. The CDR3 runs to 17 residues. CDR3 nucleotides: TGTGCCAGCAGTTTGGGGATGCCAGGGCTATTGAACACTGAAGCTTTCTTT. This sequence encodes CASSLGMPGLLNTEAFF.

The V call is TRBV20-1, the J call TRBJ1-5; D remains unclear. The CDR3 totals 11 residues. V was shortened by 6 bases and J by 7 bases, with 10 bases between the two germline ends. Germline V gene data show CDR1 as DFQATT and CDR2 as SNEGSKA (reference sequence). The CDR3 protein is CSASTGQPQHF. The CDR3 bases are TGCAGTGCCAGCACGGGACAGCCCCAGCATTTT.

The chain's CDR3 is CASSARIRFGEQYF. The CDR3 bases are TGTGCCAGCTCGGCTAGGATAAGGTTTGGCGAGCAGTACTTC. V usage is TRBV27 and J usage is TRBJ2-7; no clear D gene. Germline assignment: CDR1 MNHEY and CDR2 SMNVEV (reference sequence). The ends were cut back, 8 bases at V and 6 bases at J, with 20 bases in the middle. CDR3 length: 14 residues.

The rearrangement joins TRBV11-2 to TRBJ2-7; 12 positions agree with TRBD2. The V gene end was trimmed by 4 bases and the J gene end by 1 base; junction bases not matched to a gene: 2. The CDR3 extends over 15 amino acids. Germline V gene sequence: CDR1 SGHAT, CDR2 FQNNGV. CDR3 sequence reads: CASSSGLAGSYEQYF. In DNA form, the CDR3 reads TGTGCCAGCAGCTCAGGACTAGCGGGATCCTACGAGCAGTACTTC.

This chain uses TRBV28 with TRBJ1-2; D remains ambiguous. The CDR3 loop spans 13 amino acids. Between the trimmed V and J ends, which lost 9 bases and 8 bases, there was a span of 19 bases. Germline lookup yields CDR1 MDHEN and CDR2 SYDVKM. DNA for the CDR3: TGTGCCAGTCAAGCCCGGGGTTATGGAGGCTACACCTTC. Protein sequence: CASQARGYGGYTF.

The chain joins TRBV4-1 to TRBJ1-2; no firm D call. V gave up 2 bases and J gave up 7 bases, with 8 bases separating them. The V gene's germline CDR1 is MGHRA and CDR2 YSYEKL. The CDR3 sequence is 12 residues long. The CDR3 DNA follows: TGCGCCAGCAGCCAATGGCTAGGTGGCTACACCTTC. Translated: CASSQWLGGYTF.

The genes are TRBV28 and TRBJ2-7, with D tentatively TRBD2 (6 bases). Germline V CDR1 and CDR2: MDHEN, SYDVKM. The length of the CDR3 is 13 residues. V shed 6 bases and J shed 3 bases, with 12 bases lying between them. CDR3 DNA: TGTGCCAGCAGCTCTCTGGGAGGCTACGAGCAGTACTTC. Its translation: CASSSLGGYEQYF.

V usage is TRBV7-2 and J usage is TRBJ2-3; weak D call: TRBD1 (6 bases). With 4 bases removed from V and 1 base from J, the gap between germline ends came to 24 bases. The V gene's germline CDR1 is SGHTA and CDR2 FQGNSA. CDR3 length: 19 residues. The CDR3 loop is CASSSRTGKLGGRTDTQYF. CDR3 coding DNA: TGTGCCAGCAGCTCACGGACCGGGAAACTTGGGGGCCGCACAGATACGCAGTATTTT.

Points on this clone: The same CDR3 can be traced to other DNA sequences in this sample. The chain carries TRBV9 and TRBJ2-7; 9 bases are a match to TRBD2. Germline CDR1 is SGDLS and CDR2 is YYNGEE. V was clipped by 0 bases and J by 2 bases; unmatched bases: 3. The CDR3 length is 15 residues. CDR3 region: CASSVGASGAYEQYF. The CDR3, as DNA: TGTGCCAGCAGCGTAGGTGCTAGCGGGGCCTACGAGCAGTACTTC.

This chain connects TRBV9 to TRBJ2-1; D gene unclear. CDR1 and CDR2 (germline): SGDLS, YYNGEE. V lost 1 base and J lost 0, with 11 bases in between. The length of the CDR3 is 16 residues. CDR3 region: CASSVPAESSYNEQFF. CDR3 nucleotide sequence: TGTGCCAGCAGCGTACCGGCGGAGAGCTCCTACAATGAGCAGTTCTTC.

The chain employs TRBV28 and TRBJ2-5, with 9 bases aligning to TRBD1. The CDR3 length is 19 residues. V shed 7 bases and J 6 bases; nucleotides not matched to a gene: 24. The germline CDR1 and CDR2 sequences are MDHEN and SYDVKM. The CDR3 loop reads CASIPPYGVAGTGKKTQYF. The CDR3 DNA is TGTGCCAGCATTCCCCCTTACGGCGTAGCCGGGACAGGGAAAAAGACCCAGTACTTC.

This chain connects TRBV9 to TRBJ1-1, with D possibly TRBD1 on 5 matching bases. The CDR3 spans 15 residues. V gave up 0 bases and J gave up 4 bases, with 13 bases separating them. The germline V gene encodes CDR1 SGDLS and CDR2 YYNGEE. CDR3 nucleotide sequence: TGTGCCAGCAGCGTAGTTAGGGACTTGGGCACTGAAGCTTTCTTT. The encoded protein is CASSVVRDLGTEAFF.

This sequence joins TRBV7-8 and TRBJ1-6; a possible D gene is TRBD1 (5 bases). CDR3 length: 18 amino acids. V lost 1 base and J lost 7, with 20 bases in between. CDR1 and CDR2 (germline): SGHVS, FQNEAQ. This CDR3 reads CASSLGLWGVPWNSPLHF. CDR3 in DNA: TGTGCCAGCAGCTTAGGGCTATGGGGGGTCCCTTGGAATTCACCCCTCCACTTT.

The chain recombines TRBV6-4 with TRBJ2-1; no clear D gene. This CDR3 contains 13 residues. Germline V gene lookup returns CDR1 MRHNA and CDR2 SNTAGT. V lost 2 bases and J 6 bases, leaving 8 bases between the germline ends. The CDR3, as DNA: TGTGCCAGCAGTGACATGCCTTTCAATGAGCAGTTCTTC. Translated: CASSDMPFNEQFF.

CDR3 nucleotides: TGTGCCTGGAGTGTATGGGGCCCGAACACTGAAGCTTTCTTT. It encodes CAWSVWGPNTEAFF. The chain carries TRBV30 and TRBJ1-1; D is possibly TRBD1 (5 bases). Per germline, CDR1 GTSNPN and CDR2 SVGIG (reference sequence). This CDR3 comprises 14 residues. Trimming removed 0 bases from V and 1 base from J, with 9 bases in between. Combining the CDR3 with reference TRBV30 and TRBJ1-1 gives the whole variable domain SQTIHQWPATLVQPVGSPLSLECTVEGTSNPNLYWYRQAAGRGLQLLFYSVGIGQISSEVPQNLSASRPQDRQFILSSKKLLLSDSGFYLCAWSVWGPNTEAFFGQGTRLTVV.

The chain uses TRBV21-1 and TRBJ2-2; the table's D gene call, TRBD2, was not cross checked with the DNA. TRBV21-1 is a recognized pseudogene. The CDR3 has 15 residues. The CDR3 sequence is CASRKLAGGTGELFF. In nucleotides, the CDR3 is TGTGCCAGCCGTAAACTAGCGGGAGGGACCGGGGAGCTGTTTTTT.

V and J are TRBV10-1 and TRBJ2-4; 8 positions match TRBD1. V dropped 4 bases and J dropped 6; count of bases not matched to a gene: 5. The CDR3 totals 14 residues. Germline CDR1 is WNHNN and CDR2 is SYGVQD (reference sequence). CDR3 in DNA: TGCGCCAGCAGTGGGCAGGACAGGGTAAACATTCAGTACTTC. Translating it yields CASSGQDRVNIQYF.

The chain employs TRBV4-1 and TRBJ1-5; tentatively, D is TRBD1 (6 bases). This CDR3 is 15 amino acids long. V lost 3 bases, J lost 3 bases, and 12 bases lay in between. Germline V gene lookup returns CDR1 MGHRA and CDR2 YSYEKL. The CDR3 protein is CASSQTDSLNQPQHF. Written as DNA, the CDR3 is TGCGCCAGCAGCCAGACGGACAGCCTCAATCAGCCCCAGCATTTT.

The V and J genes are TRBV18 and TRBJ1-4; no reliable D call. Looked up from germline, CDR1 is KGHSH and CDR2 is LQKENI. Trimming pared 3 bases from V and 8 bases from J, leaving 13 bases between. This CDR3 has 14 amino acids. The CDR3 loop reads CASSPFDGGEKLFF. The CDR3 DNA reads TGTGCCAGCTCACCGTTTGACGGTGGGGAAAAACTGTTTTTT.

This clone was seen just once. The chain recombines TRBV29-1 with TRBJ2-7; TRBD1 agrees at 9 bases. With V trimmed by 4 bases and J by 5 bases, 12 bases remained unmatched. The CDR3 has 15 residues. Germline CDR1 and CDR2: SQVTM and ANQGSEA. CDR3 amino acids: CSVGLGQGPSHEQYF. The CDR3 nucleotides read TGCAGCGTTGGATTGGGACAGGGTCCCAGCCACGAGCAGTACTTC.

The rearrangement joins TRBV28 to TRBJ2-3; no clear D gene. Trimming took off 4 bases at V and 0 bases at J, with 11 bases between the two ends. The CDR3 is 15 residues long. CDR1 and CDR2 (germline): MDHEN, SYDVKM. As DNA, the CDR3 is TGTGCCAGCAGTTCCCCCAGCGAAAGCACAGATACGCAGTATTTT. Translation: CASSSPSESTDTQYF.

The J gene is TRBJ2-7, the V gene TRBV7-9; 7 nucleotides align to TRBD1. Per the germline V gene, CDR1 is SEHNR and CDR2 is FQNEAQ (reference sequence). The CDR3 runs to 15 residues. The V gene end was trimmed by 5 bases and the J gene end by 2 bases; junction bases not matched to a gene: 9. The CDR3 sequence is CASSTGTENPYEQYF. The CDR3 DNA is TGTGCCAGCAGCACTGGGACAGAGAATCCCTACGAGCAGTACTTC.

In the case of this clone: The same CDR3 is also encoded by other DNA sequences in this sample. The V call is TRBV30, the J call TRBJ1-1; 8 nucleotides agree with TRBD1. Germline V lookup: CDR1 GTSNPN, CDR2 SVGIG (reference sequence). Germline trimming cut 1 base from V and 4 bases from J; bases unmatched to any gene: 2. This CDR3 spans 13 amino acids. CDR3 sequence (DNA): TGTGCCTGGAGTGGAGACAGGGGCACTGAAGCTTTCTTT. It is translated as CAWSGDRGTEAFF.